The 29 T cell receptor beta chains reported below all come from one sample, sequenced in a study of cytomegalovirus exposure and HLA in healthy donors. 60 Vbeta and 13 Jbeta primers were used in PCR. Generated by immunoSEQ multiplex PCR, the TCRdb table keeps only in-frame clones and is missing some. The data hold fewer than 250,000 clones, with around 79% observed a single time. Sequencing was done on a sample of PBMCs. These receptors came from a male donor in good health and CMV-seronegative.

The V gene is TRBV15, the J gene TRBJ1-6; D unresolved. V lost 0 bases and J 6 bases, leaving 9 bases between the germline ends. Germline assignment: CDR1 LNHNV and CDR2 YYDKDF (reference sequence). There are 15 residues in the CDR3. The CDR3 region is CATSRDGGFNSPLHF. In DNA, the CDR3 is TGTGCCACCAGCAGAGACGGCGGTTTTAATTCACCCCTCCACTTT.

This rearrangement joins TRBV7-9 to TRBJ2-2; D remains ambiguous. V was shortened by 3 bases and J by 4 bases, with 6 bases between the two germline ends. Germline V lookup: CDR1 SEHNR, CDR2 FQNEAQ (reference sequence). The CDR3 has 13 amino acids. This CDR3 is CASSFSLTGELFF. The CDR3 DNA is TGTGCCAGCAGCTTTTCTCTCACCGGGGAGCTGTTTTTT.

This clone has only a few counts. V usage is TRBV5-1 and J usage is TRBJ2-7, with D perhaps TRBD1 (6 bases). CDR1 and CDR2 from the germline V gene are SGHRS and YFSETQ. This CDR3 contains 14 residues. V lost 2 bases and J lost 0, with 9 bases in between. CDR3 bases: TGCGCCAGCAGCTTTAACAGGGCCTCCTACGAGCAGTACTTC. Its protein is CASSFNRASYEQYF.

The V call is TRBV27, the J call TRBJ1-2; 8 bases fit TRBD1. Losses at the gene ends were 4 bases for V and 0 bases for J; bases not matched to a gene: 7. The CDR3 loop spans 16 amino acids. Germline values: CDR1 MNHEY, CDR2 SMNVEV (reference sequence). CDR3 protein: CASSSRDRLANYGYTF. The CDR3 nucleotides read TGTGCCAGCAGTTCCCGGGACAGGTTAGCTAACTATGGCTACACCTTC.

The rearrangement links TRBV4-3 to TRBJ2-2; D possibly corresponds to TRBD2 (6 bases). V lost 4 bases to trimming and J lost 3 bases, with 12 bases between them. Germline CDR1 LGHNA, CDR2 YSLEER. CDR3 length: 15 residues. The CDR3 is CASSRLGSHTGELFF. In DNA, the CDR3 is TGCGCCAGCAGCCGGCTCGGGAGCCACACCGGGGAGCTGTTTTTT.

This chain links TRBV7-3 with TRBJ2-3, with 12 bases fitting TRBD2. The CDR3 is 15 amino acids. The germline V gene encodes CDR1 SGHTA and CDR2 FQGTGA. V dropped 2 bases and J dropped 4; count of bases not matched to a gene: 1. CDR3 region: CASSLGLAGSDTQYF. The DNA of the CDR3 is TGTGCCAGCAGCTTAGGACTAGCGGGGTCAGATACGCAGTATTTT. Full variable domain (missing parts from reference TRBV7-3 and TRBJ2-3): GAGVSQTPSNKVTEKGKYVELRCDPISGHTALYWYRQSLGQGPEFLIYFQGTGAADDSGLPNDRFFAVRPEGSVSTLKIQRTERGDSAVYLCASSLGLAGSDTQYFGPGTRLTVL.

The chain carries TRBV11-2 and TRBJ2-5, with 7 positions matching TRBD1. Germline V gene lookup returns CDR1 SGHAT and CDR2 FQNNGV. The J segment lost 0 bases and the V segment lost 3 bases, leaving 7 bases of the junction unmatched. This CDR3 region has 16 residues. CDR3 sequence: CASSFRDSLYQETQYF. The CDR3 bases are TGTGCCAGCAGCTTCCGGGACAGCCTGTACCAAGAGACCCAGTACTTC. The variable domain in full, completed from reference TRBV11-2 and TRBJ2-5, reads EAGVAQSPRYKIIEKRQSVAFWCNPISGHATLYWYQQILGQGPKLLIQFQNNGVVDDSQLPKDRFSAERLKGVDSTLKIQPAKLEDSAVYLCASSFRDSLYQETQYFGPGTRLLVL.

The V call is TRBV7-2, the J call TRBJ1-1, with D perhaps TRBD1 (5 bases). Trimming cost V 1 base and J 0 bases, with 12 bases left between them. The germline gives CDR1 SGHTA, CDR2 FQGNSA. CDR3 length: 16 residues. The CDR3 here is CASSLGWGDMNTEAFF. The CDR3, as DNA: TGTGCCAGCAGCTTAGGGTGGGGGGATATGAACACTGAAGCTTTCTTT.

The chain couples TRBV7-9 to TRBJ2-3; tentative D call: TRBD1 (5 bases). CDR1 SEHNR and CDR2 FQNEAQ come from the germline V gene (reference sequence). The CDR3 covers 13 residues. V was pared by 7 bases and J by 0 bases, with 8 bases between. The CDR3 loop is CASKGISTDTQYF. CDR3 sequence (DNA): TGTGCCAGCAAGGGGATTAGCACAGATACGCAGTATTTT.

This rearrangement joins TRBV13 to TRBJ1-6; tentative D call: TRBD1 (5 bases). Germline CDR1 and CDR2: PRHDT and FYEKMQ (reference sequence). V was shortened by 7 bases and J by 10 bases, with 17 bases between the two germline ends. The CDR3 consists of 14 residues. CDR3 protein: CASTRDRDLSPLHF. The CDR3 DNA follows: TGTGCCAGCACCAGGGACCGGGACTTATCACCCCTCCACTTT.

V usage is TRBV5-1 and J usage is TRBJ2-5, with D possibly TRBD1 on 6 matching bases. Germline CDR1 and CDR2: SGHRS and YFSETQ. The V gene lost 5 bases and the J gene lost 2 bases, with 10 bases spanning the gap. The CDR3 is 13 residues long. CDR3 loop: CASSTGLQETQYF. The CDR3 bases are TGCGCCAGCAGTACAGGGCTACAAGAGACCCAGTACTTC.

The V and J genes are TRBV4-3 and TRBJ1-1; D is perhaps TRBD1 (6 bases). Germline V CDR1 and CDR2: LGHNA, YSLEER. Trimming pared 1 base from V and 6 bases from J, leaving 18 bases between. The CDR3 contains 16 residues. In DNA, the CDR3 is TGCGCCAGCAGCCAAGTTTACGGGGGGCGCGACGCTGAAGCTTTCTTT. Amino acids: CASSQVYGGRDAEAFF.

CDR3 in DNA: TGTGCCAGCAGCCTTAGACAGAGCTCCTACAATGAGCAGTTCTTC. It codes for CASSLRQSSYNEQFF. The V gene is TRBV7-3, the J gene TRBJ2-1; D may be TRBD1 (5 bases). This CDR3 has 15 residues. The V gene lost 5 bases and the J gene lost 0 bases, with 11 bases spanning the gap. CDR1 is SGHTA, CDR2 FQGTGA, per germline.

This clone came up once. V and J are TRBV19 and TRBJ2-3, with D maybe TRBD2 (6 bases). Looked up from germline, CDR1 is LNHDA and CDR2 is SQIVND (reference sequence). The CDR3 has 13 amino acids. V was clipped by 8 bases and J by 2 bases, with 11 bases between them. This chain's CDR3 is CASRDLYTDTQYF. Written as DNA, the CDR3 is TGTGCCAGTCGGGACTTGTACACAGATACGCAGTATTTT.

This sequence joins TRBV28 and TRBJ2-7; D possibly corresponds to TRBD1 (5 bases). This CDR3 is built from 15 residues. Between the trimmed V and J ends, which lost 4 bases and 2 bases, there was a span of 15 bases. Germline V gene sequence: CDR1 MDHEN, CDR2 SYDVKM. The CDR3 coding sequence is TGTGCCAGCAGTTCCGGACACCTCCTAACCTACGAGCAGTACTTC. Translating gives CASSSGHLLTYEQYF.

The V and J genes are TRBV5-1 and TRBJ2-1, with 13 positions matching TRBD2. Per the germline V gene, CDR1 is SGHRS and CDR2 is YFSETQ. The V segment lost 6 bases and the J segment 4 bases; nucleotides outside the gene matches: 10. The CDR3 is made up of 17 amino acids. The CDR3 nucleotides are TGCGCCAGCACCACCAGGACTAGCGGGAGAGGATACAATGAGCAGTTCTTC. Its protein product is CASTTRTSGRGYNEQFF. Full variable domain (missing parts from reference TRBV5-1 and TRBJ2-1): KAGVTQTPRYLIKTRGQQVTLSCSPISGHRSVSWYQQTPGQGLQFLFEYFSETQRNKGNFPGRFSGRQFSNSRSEMNVSTLELGDSALYLCASTTRTSGRGYNEQFFGPGTRLTVL.

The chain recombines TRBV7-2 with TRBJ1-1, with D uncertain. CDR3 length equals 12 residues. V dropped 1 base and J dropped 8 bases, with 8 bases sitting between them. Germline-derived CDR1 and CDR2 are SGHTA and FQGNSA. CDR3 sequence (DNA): TGTGCCAGCAGCTTAGGACTAGCAGAAGCTTTCTTT. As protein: CASSLGLAEAFF. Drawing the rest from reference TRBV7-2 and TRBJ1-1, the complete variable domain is GAGVSQSPSNKVTEKGKDVELRCDPISGHTALYWYRQSLGQGLEFLIYFQGNSAPDKSGLPSDRFSAERTGGSVSTLTIQRTQQEDSAVYLCASSLGLAEAFFGQGTRLTVV.

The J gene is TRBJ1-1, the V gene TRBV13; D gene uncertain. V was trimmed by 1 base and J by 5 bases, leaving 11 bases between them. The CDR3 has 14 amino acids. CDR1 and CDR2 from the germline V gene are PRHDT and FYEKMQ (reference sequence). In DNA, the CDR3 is TGTGCCAGCAGCTTAGTTTTGGGAGGGACTGAAGCTTTCTTT. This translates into CASSLVLGGTEAFF.

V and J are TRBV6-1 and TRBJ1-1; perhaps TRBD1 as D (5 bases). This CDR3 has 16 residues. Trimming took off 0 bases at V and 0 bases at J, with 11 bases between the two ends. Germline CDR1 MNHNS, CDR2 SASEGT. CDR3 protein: CASSEAKPGMNTEAFF. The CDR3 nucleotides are TGTGCCAGCAGTGAAGCGAAGCCAGGGATGAACACTGAAGCTTTCTTT.

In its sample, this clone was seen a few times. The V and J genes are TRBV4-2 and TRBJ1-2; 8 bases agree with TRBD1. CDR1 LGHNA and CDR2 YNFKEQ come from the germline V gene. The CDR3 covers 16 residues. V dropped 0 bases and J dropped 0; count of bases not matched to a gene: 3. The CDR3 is CASSQETDRANYGYTF. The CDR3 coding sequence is TGTGCCAGCAGCCAAGAGACGGACAGGGCTAACTATGGCTACACCTTC.

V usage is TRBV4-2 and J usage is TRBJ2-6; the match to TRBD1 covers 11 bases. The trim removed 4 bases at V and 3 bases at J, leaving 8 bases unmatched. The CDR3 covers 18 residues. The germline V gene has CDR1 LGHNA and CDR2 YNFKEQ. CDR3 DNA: TGTGCCAGCAGCCTTGGGACAGGGGGGGGAGGTGGGGCCAACGTCCTGACTTTC. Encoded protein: CASSLGTGGGGGANVLTF.

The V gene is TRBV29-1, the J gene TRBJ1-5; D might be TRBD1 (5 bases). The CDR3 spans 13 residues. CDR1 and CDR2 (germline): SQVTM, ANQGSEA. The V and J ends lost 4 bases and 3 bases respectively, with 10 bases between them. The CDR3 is CSVAVQDNQPQHF. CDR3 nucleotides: TGCAGCGTTGCTGTACAGGACAATCAGCCCCAGCATTTT. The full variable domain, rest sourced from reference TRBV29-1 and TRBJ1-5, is SAVISQKPSRDICQRGTSLTIQCQVDSQVTMMFWYRQQPGQSLTLIATANQGSEATYESGFVIDKFPISRPNLTFSTLTVSNMSPEDSSIYLCSVAVQDNQPQHFGDGTRLSIL.

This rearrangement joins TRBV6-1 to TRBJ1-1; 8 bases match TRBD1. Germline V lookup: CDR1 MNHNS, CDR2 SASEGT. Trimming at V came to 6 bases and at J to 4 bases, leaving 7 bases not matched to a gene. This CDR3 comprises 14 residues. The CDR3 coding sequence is TGTGCCAGCAGCAGACAGGGGTTTGGCACTGAAGCTTTCTTT. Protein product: CASSRQGFGTEAFF.

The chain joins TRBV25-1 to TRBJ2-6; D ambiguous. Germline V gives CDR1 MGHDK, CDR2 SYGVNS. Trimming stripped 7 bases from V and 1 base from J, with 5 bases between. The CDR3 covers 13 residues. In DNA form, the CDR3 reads TGTGCCAGCAAGCCGTCTGGGGCCAACGTCCTGACTTTC. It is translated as CASKPSGANVLTF.

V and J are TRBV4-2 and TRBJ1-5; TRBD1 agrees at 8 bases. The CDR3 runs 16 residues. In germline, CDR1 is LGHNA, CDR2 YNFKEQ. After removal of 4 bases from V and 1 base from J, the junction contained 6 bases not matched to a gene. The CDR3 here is CASSPRGQASNQPQHF. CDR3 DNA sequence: TGTGCCAGCAGCCCGCGGGGACAGGCCAGCAATCAGCCCCAGCATTTT.

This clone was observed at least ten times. The CDR3 sequence: CASSHRWRERADTQYF. CDR3 in DNA: TGCGCCAGCAGCCACAGATGGCGGGAGCGGGCAGATACGCAGTATTTT. V gene TRBV4-3 combines with J gene TRBJ2-3; 7 nucleotides align to TRBD2. The germline V gene encodes CDR1 LGHNA and CDR2 YSLEER. This CDR3 region has 16 residues. Germline trimming cut 3 bases from V and 4 bases from J; bases unmatched to any gene: 10.

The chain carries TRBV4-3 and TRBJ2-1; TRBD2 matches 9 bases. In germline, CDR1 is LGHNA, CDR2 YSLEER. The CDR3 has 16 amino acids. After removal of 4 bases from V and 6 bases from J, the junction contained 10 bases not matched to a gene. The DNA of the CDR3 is TGCGCCAGCAGCCTGGATTTAGCGGGAGACCCCAATGAGCAGTTCTTC. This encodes CASSLDLAGDPNEQFF.

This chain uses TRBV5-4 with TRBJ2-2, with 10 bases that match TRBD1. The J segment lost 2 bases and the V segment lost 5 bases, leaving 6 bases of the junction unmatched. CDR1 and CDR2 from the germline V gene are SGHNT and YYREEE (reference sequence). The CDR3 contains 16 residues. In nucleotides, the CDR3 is TGTGCCAGCAGGGGAGGGGACAGGGGAAACACCGGGGAGCTGTTTTTT. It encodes CASRGGDRGNTGELFF.

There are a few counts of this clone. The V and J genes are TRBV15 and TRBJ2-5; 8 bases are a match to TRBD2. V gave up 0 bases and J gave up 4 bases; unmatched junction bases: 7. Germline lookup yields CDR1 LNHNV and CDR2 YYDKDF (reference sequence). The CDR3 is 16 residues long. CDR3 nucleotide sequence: TGTGCCACCAGCAGAGATCACGGGAGGGAGGGAGAGACCCAGTACTTC. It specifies CATSRDHGREGETQYF.